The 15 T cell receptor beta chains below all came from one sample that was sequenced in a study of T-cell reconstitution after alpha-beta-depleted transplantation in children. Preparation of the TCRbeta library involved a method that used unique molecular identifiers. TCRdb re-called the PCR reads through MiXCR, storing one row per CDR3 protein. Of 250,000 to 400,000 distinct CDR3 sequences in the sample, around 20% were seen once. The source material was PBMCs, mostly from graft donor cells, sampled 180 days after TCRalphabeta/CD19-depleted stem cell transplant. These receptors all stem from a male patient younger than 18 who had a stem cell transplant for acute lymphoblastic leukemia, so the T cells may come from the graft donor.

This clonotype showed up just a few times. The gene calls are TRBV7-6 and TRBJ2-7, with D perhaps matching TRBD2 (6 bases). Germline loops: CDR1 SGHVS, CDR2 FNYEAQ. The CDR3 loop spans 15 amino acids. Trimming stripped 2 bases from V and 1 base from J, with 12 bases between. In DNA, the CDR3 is TGTGCCAGCAGCTTATGGAGGGCTCCATCCTACGAGCAGTACTTC. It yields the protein CASSLWRAPSYEQYF.

CDR3 DNA: TGTGCCAGCAGCCAAGTTAGGATAGGGCAAGAGACCCAGTACTTC. Amino acids: CASSQVRIGQETQYF. The V call is TRBV3-1, the J call TRBJ2-5; no reliable D call. V shed 1 base and J shed 2 bases, with 11 bases lying between them. The CDR3 extends over 15 amino acids. The germline gives CDR1 LGHDT, CDR2 YNNKEL (reference sequence).

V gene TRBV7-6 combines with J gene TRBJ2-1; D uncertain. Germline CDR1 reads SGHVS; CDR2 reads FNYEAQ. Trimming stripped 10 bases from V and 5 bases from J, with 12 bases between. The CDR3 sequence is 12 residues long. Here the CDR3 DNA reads TGTGCCACCGAAGGGATACACAATGAGCAGTTCTTC. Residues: CATEGIHNEQFF.

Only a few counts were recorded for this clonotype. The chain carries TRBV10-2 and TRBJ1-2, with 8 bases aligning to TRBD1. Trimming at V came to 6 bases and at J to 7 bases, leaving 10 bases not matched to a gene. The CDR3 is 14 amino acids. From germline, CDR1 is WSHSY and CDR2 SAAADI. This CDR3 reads CASSGGRGPFGYTF. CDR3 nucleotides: TGCGCCAGCAGCGGGGGCAGGGGGCCGTTTGGCTACACCTTC.

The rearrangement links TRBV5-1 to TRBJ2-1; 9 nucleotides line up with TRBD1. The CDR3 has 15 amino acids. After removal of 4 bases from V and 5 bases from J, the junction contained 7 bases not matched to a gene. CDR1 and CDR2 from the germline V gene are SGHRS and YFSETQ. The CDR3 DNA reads TGCGCCAGCAGCCCTGACAGGGGGAGCGACAATGAGCAGTTCTTC. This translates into CASSPDRGSDNEQFF.

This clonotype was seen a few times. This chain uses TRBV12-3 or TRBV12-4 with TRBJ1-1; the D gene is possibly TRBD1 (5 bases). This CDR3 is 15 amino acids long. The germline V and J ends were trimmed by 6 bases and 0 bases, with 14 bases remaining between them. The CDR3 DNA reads TGTGCCAGCAGCCCTAAGATGACAGTGAACACTGAAGCTTTCTTT. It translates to CASSPKMTVNTEAFF.

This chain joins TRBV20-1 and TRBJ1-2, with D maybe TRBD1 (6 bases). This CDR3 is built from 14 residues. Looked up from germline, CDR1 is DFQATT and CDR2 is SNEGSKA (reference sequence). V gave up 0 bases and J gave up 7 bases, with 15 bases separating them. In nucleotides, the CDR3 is TGCAGTGCTAGAGATGGGGGGGCCATGGGTGGCTACACCTTC. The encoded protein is CSARDGGAMGGYTF.

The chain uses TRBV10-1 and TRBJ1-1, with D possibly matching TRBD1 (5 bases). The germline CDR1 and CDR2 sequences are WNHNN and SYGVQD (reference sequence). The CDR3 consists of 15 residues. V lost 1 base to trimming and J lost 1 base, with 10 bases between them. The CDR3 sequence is CASSEWKGANTEAFF. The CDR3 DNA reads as TGCGCCAGCAGTGAGTGGAAAGGGGCGAACACTGAAGCTTTCTTT.

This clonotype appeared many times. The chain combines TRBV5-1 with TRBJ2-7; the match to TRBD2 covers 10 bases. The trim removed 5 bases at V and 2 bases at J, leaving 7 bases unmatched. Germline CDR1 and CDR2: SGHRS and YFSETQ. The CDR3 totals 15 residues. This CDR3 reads CASRVTGTSAYEQYF. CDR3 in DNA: TGCGCCAGCAGAGTAACCGGGACTAGCGCCTACGAGCAGTACTTC.

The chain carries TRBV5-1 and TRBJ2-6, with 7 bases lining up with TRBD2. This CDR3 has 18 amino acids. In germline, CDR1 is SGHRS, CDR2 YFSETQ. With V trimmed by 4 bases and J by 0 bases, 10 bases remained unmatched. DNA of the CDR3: TGCGCCAGCAGCCAAAGACTAGCTGTACGCTCTGGGGCCAACGTCCTGACTTTC. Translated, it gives CASSQRLAVRSGANVLTF.

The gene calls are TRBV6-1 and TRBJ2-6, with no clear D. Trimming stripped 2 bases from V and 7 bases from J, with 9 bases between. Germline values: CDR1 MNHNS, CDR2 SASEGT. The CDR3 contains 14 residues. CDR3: CASSEWVFANVLTF. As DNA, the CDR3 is TGTGCCAGCAGTGAATGGGTCTTCGCCAACGTCCTGACTTTC.

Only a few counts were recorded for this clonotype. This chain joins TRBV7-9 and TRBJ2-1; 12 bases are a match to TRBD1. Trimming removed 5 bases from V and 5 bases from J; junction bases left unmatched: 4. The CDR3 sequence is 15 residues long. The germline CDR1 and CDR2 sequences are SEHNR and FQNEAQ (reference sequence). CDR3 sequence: CASSQGTGGHNEQFF. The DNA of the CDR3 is TGTGCCAGCAGCCAAGGGACAGGGGGCCACAATGAGCAGTTCTTC.

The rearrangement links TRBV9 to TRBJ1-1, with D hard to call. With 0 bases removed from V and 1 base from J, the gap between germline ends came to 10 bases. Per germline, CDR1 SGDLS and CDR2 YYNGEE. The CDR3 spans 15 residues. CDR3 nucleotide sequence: TGTGCCAGCAGCGTAGGGGGTAGGGCGAACACTGAAGCTTTCTTT. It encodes CASSVGGRANTEAFF.

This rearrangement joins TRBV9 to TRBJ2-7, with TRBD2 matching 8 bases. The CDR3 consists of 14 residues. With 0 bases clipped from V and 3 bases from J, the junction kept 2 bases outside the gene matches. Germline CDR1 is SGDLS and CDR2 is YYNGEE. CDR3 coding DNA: TGTGCCAGCAGCGTAGTGGCGGGAGGCTACGAGCAGTACTTC. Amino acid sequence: CASSVVAGGYEQYF.

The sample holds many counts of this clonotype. The DNA of the CDR3 is TGCGCCAGCAGCCAAGTGGGTGCTAGCACAGATACGCAGTATTTT. It is translated as CASSQVGASTDTQYF. This sequence joins TRBV4-1 and TRBJ2-3; D is ambiguous. CDR1 and CDR2 from the germline V gene are MGHRA and YSYEKL. The CDR3 sequence is 15 residues long. V lost 1 base and J 0 bases, leaving 8 bases between the germline ends.